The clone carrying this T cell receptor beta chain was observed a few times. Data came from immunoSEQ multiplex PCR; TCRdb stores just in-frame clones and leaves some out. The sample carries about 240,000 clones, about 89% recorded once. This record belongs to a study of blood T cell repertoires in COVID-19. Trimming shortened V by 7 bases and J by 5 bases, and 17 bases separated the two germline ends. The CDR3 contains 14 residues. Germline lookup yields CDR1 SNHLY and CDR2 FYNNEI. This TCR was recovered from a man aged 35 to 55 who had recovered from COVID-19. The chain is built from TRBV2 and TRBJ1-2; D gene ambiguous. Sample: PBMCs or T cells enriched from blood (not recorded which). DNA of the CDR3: TGTGCCAGCACTGCAGGAACCATCGGATATGGCTACACCTTC. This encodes CASTAGTIGYGYTF.